A single sample is the source of the 25 T cell receptor beta chains below, sequenced in a study of blood T cells in healthy people across ages. Alongside a J-beta primer mix, a sample-barcoded 5' primer served in a second PCR lasting roughly 7 to 12 cycles. TCRdb re-called the 5' RACE reads with MiXCR, one entry per CDR3 protein. This table holds about a million distinct CDR3 sequences, about 48% found once. The material sequenced was blood. The receptors here all came from a man aged 25 to 40 in good health.

The chain is built from TRBV9 and TRBJ2-1; 14 bases line up with TRBD2. The CDR3 totals 16 residues. CDR1 and CDR2 (germline): SGDLS, YYNGEE. V dropped 4 bases and J dropped 8; count of bases not matched to a gene: 8. The CDR3 sequence is CASSKRTSGGSDEQFF. Written as DNA, the CDR3 is TGTGCCAGCAGCAAACGGACTAGCGGGGGGTCGGATGAGCAGTTCTTC. The complete variable domain, with remaining parts taken from reference TRBV9 and TRBJ2-1, reads DSGVTQTPKHLITATGQRVTLRCSPRSGDLSVYWYQQSLDQGLQFLIQYYNGEERAKGNILERFSAQQFPDLHSELNLSSLELGDSALYFCASSKRTSGGSDEQFFGPGTRLTVL.

The J gene is TRBJ1-4, the V gene TRBV3-1, with 8 bases aligning to TRBD1. V was clipped by 3 bases and J by 5 bases; unmatched bases: 8. This CDR3 has 16 amino acids. Germline CDR1 and CDR2: LGHDT and YNNKEL (reference sequence). CDR3 bases: TGTGCCAGCAGCCAGCGGGGGACAGGCCTCAATGAAAAACTGTTTTTT. Translated, it gives CASSQRGTGLNEKLFF.

In this sample, this clonotype turned up a few times. V usage is TRBV10-3 and J usage is TRBJ2-5, with TRBD1 matching over 9 bases. The end of the DNA fits TRBJ2-7 better, so the J call may be wrong. Germline V gene data show CDR1 as ENHRY and CDR2 as SYGVKD. CDR3 length: 14 residues. The DNA for the CDR3 is TGTGCCATCAGCCCGGGACAGGGAGTGGGCGAGCAGTACTTC. It codes for CAISPGQGVGEQYF.

This clonotype was seen only a few times. The CDR3 bases are TGCAGTGCTAGAGACCGGGACAGGACCTACGAGCAGTACTTC. The encoded protein is CSARDRDRTYEQYF. The gene calls are TRBV20-1 and TRBJ2-7; 8 bases line up with TRBD1. The J segment lost 2 bases and the V segment lost 0 bases, leaving 3 bases of the junction unmatched. The CDR3 extends over 14 amino acids. Germline-derived CDR1 and CDR2 are DFQATT and SNEGSKA (reference sequence).

V gene TRBV11-2 combines with J gene TRBJ2-1; D is possibly TRBD2 (5 bases). CDR3 length: 13 residues. The V gene lost 0 bases and the J gene lost 10 bases, with 10 bases spanning the gap. Germline V gene sequence: CDR1 SGHAT, CDR2 FQNNGV. In DNA, the CDR3 is TGTGCCAGCAGCTTAGAGGTCGGCGGGGAGCAGTTCTTC. Amino acids: CASSLEVGGEQFF.

The rearrangement uses TRBV25-1 and TRBJ2-7; 11 nucleotides agree with TRBD1. The junction had 12 bases not matched to a gene; V was cut back by 4 bases and J by 4 bases. This CDR3 comprises 17 residues. Germline V gene lookup returns CDR1 MGHDK and CDR2 SYGVNS. In DNA form, the CDR3 reads TGTGCCAGCAGTGTCTTCCCAGGGGGGACAGGGGGGTACGAGCAGTACTTC. Translated: CASSVFPGGTGGYEQYF.

The count of this clonotype is one. This sequence joins TRBV14 and TRBJ2-7; no definite D call. The CDR3 sequence is 15 residues long. Deletions cut 5 bases from V and 1 base from J, with 15 bases between. Germline V CDR1 and CDR2: SGHDN, FVKESK. Here the CDR3 reads CASSVSGSGSYEQYF. As DNA, the CDR3 is TGTGCCAGCAGCGTGAGTGGGTCTGGGTCCTACGAGCAGTACTTC.

The rearrangement joins TRBV10-3 to TRBJ2-3, with 9 bases lining up with TRBD1. The germline V gene encodes CDR1 ENHRY and CDR2 SYGVKD. The CDR3 contains 17 residues. V lost 0 bases and J lost 3; bases outside the gene matches: 7. CDR3 in amino acids: CAISESSGQGMTDTQYF. The CDR3 nucleotides read TGTGCCATCAGTGAGTCCTCGGGACAGGGAATGACAGATACGCAGTATTTT.

This chain joins TRBV12-3 or TRBV12-4 and TRBJ2-7, with 9 bases aligning to TRBD1. There are 16 residues in the CDR3. The ends lost 6 bases at V and 2 bases at J; junction bases unmatched: 11. CDR3 coding DNA: TGTGCCAGCAGCCCACACCCGGGACAGGGTCCCTACGAGCAGTACTTC. It codes for CASSPHPGQGPYEQYF.

The rearrangement links TRBV6-5 to TRBJ2-1; 7 nucleotides line up with TRBD2. CDR3 length equals 19 residues. V was clipped by 0 bases and J by 3 bases; unmatched bases: 14. Germline-derived CDR1 and CDR2 are MNHEY and SVGAGI. The CDR3 bases are TGTGCCAGCAGTTACTCGGCCCCTTGGGCTAGCGGAATCTACAATGAGCAGTTCTTC. It translates to CASSYSAPWASGIYNEQFF.

This clonotype was recorded only once. The V call is TRBV4-2, the J call TRBJ1-4; 9 nucleotides align to TRBD1. This CDR3 region has 15 residues. Germline assignment: CDR1 LGHNA and CDR2 YNFKEQ. The V and J ends lost 3 bases and 12 bases, in that order; junction bases with no gene match: 11. The CDR3 reads CASSHDHGQGYQLFF. DNA of the CDR3: TGTGCCAGCAGCCATGACCACGGACAGGGGTACCAACTGTTTTTT.

The chain combines TRBV2 with TRBJ2-3; TRBD1 or TRBD2 may be the D gene (5 bases each). The V gene's germline CDR1 is SNHLY and CDR2 FYNNEI. The CDR3 extends over 14 amino acids. V lost 9 bases and J lost 5, with 18 bases in between. CDR3 bases: TGTGCCAGTGGACGGGGCATTCCCATAGATACGCAGTATTTT. This sequence encodes CASGRGIPIDTQYF.

A few counts support this clonotype. The rearrangement uses TRBV28 and TRBJ2-3; no reliable D call. Trimming left V 5 bases short and J 0 bases short, with 9 bases between. The germline V gene encodes CDR1 MDHEN and CDR2 SYDVKM. This CDR3 is 14 amino acids long. The CDR3, as DNA: TGTGCCAGCAGTCAGGCGCCGAGCACAGATACGCAGTATTTT. Its translation: CASSQAPSTDTQYF. The full variable domain, its missing parts supplied by reference TRBV28 and TRBJ2-3, is DVKVTQSSRYLVKRTGEKVFLECVQDMDHENMFWYRQDPGLGLRLIYFSYDVKMKEKGDIPEGYSVSREKKERFSLILESASTNQTSMYLCASSQAPSTDTQYFGPGTRLTVL.

The chain has TRBV5-1 and TRBJ2-1; D is ambiguous. Per germline, CDR1 SGHRS and CDR2 YFSETQ. This CDR3 has 16 residues. Trimming shortened V by 3 bases and J by 4 bases, and 17 bases separated the two germline ends. CDR3 in DNA: TGCGCCAGCAGCTGGGTGTTGCTAGACCAATACAATGAGCAGTTCTTC. This codes for CASSWVLLDQYNEQFF.

The chain is built from TRBV3-1 and TRBJ1-4; 7 bases align to TRBD1. The V gene's germline CDR1 is LGHDT and CDR2 YNNKEL (reference sequence). The CDR3 sequence is 15 residues long. The trim removed 3 bases at V and 5 bases at J, leaving 6 bases unmatched. The CDR3 region is CASSQGRGRNEKLFF. CDR3 DNA sequence: TGTGCCAGCAGCCAGGGCAGGGGGAGAAATGAAAAACTGTTTTTT.

The gene calls are TRBV12-3 or TRBV12-4 and TRBJ2-3, with a possible D match to TRBD2 (6 bases). V was clipped by 5 bases and J by 2 bases, with 20 bases between them. The CDR3 has 17 amino acids. For the CDR3, the DNA is TGTGCCAGCAGTCCTTCGACGGGGGTGGGCTCCACAGATACGCAGTATTTT. Its translation is CASSPSTGVGSTDTQYF.

J is TRBJ1-4 and V is TRBV7-9, with TRBD1 identical over 7 bases. The ends lost 4 bases at V and 0 bases at J; junction bases unmatched: 5. This CDR3 is built from 16 residues. CDR1 SEHNR and CDR2 FQNEAQ come from the germline V gene (reference sequence). CDR3 amino acids: CASSSQGVATNEKLFF. CDR3 nucleotides: TGTGCCAGCAGCTCTCAGGGGGTTGCAACTAATGAAAAACTGTTTTTT.

This chain connects TRBV28 to TRBJ2-7, with 7 bases that match TRBD1. CDR3 length equals 15 residues. After removal of 5 bases from V and 1 base from J, the junction contained 8 bases not matched to a gene. Germline V gene sequence: CDR1 MDHEN, CDR2 SYDVKM. Here the CDR3 DNA reads TGTGCCAGCAGTAATACCGGGACAGAGTCCTACGAGCAGTACTTC. This gives the protein CASSNTGTESYEQYF.

The chain recombines TRBV20-1 with TRBJ2-3, with D perhaps TRBD1 or TRBD2 (6 bases each). The CDR3 extends over 15 amino acids. V shed 0 bases and J shed 1 base, with 11 bases lying between them. Germline lookup yields CDR1 DFQATT and CDR2 SNEGSKA (reference sequence). As DNA, the CDR3 is TGCAGTGCTAGAGATCTGAGGGGGGGCACAGATACGCAGTATTTT. Its protein product is CSARDLRGGTDTQYF.

This chain joins TRBV9 and TRBJ2-7; 12 bases match TRBD2. The closer fit of TRBJ2-5 to the DNA end suggests the J call may be wrong. CDR1 is SGDLS and CDR2 is YYNGEE in the germline V gene. The CDR3 is 19 residues long. The CDR3 sequence is CASSVVPLGLAGSKETQYF. DNA for the CDR3: TGTGCCAGCAGCGTAGTTCCCCTTGGACTAGCGGGGTCAAAAGAGACCCAGTACTTC.

This chain joins TRBV18 and TRBJ2-1; D unresolved. This CDR3 is built from 16 residues. The V end lost 4 bases, the J end lost 1 base, and 14 bases lay between the germline ends. Germline V gene lookup returns CDR1 KGHSH and CDR2 LQKENI. The CDR3 sequence is CASSLGSPVSYNEQFF. CDR3 sequence (DNA): TGTGCCAGCTCACTGGGTTCGCCGGTATCCTACAATGAGCAGTTCTTC.

The CDR3 loop is CSATTGNRAANQPQHF. In nucleotides, the CDR3 is TGCAGTGCGACAACCGGTAACAGGGCCGCCAATCAGCCCCAGCATTTT. The chain carries TRBV20-1 and TRBJ1-5; D might be TRBD1 (6 bases). Between the trimmed V and J ends, which lost 6 bases and 3 bases, there was a span of 21 bases. Germline CDR1 is DFQATT and CDR2 is SNEGSKA (reference sequence). There are 16 residues in the CDR3.

This chain connects TRBV4-2 to TRBJ2-7, with D possibly being TRBD2 (6 bases). Germline V gives CDR1 LGHNA, CDR2 YNFKEQ. V lost 0 bases and J 2 bases, leaving 11 bases between the germline ends. The CDR3 covers 15 residues. The CDR3 bases are TGTGCCAGCAGCCAAGATTTCGGGACTGCCTACGAGCAGTACTTC. This translates into CASSQDFGTAYEQYF.

V and J are TRBV27 and TRBJ1-6; D is possibly TRBD1 (6 bases). The CDR3 totals 15 residues. V lost 5 bases and J 9 bases, leaving 17 bases between the germline ends. CDR1 and CDR2 from the germline V gene are MNHEY and SMNVEV (reference sequence). This CDR3 reads CASSTPGQSGSPLHF. The CDR3 nucleotides are TGTGCCAGCAGTACCCCCGGACAGTCAGGTTCACCCCTCCACTTT.

The chain has TRBV2 and TRBJ2-1, with D tentatively TRBD2 (5 bases). V lost 6 bases, J lost 0 bases, and 15 bases lay in between. This CDR3 comprises 16 residues. Germline V gene lookup returns CDR1 SNHLY and CDR2 FYNNEI. For the CDR3, the DNA is TGTGCCAGCAGCGCGGGCTATCGAGACTCCTACAATGAGCAGTTCTTC. Translating it yields CASSAGYRDSYNEQFF.